This section outlines one TCR beta chain sequence together with its context. Its antigen remains unidentified. The table came from immunoSEQ multiplex PCR; TCRdb's copy has only in-frame clones and leaves some out. The sample lists 90,000 or so clones, around 80% occurring once. Time point of the sample: cycle 4 day 1 (C4D1), after 6 weeks of nivolumab. All patients relapsed after autologous stem cell transplantation, and brentuximab vedotin exposure varied. This entry belongs to a study of PD-1 blockade in classical Hodgkin lymphoma. Study-wide points: What caused the repertoire differences, perhaps disease activity or prior therapy, remains undefined. Baseline TCR diversity was reportedly lower in newly diagnosed patients than in healthy donors. It was reported as lower still in relapsed/refractory patients.

This CDR3 region has 12 residues. The V end lost 7 bases, the J end lost 9 bases, and 13 bases lay between the germline ends. Per germline, CDR1 MDHEN and CDR2 SYDVKM. V is TRBV28 and J is TRBJ2-1; D gene unclear. The TCR was taken from a human donor with classical Hodgkin lymphoma. The material sequenced was peripheral blood mononuclear cells (PBMCs), taken before the fourth cycle of nivolumab. DNA for the CDR3: TGTGCCAGCAAAAGGGTCCCGACTGAGCAGTTCTTC. The encoded protein is CASKRVPTEQFF.